This T cell receptor beta chain was recorded in a study of blood T cell repertoires in COVID-19. Study-wide context: Some COVID-19 samples were acute and others convalescent; all came from the United States, Italy and Spain. T cells, B-cell-depleted T cells, or PBMCs provided the cDNA or gDNA that served as material.

This clone was seen a handful of times. Authors' data handling: Estimation of nucleated cell counts was performed using reference gene primer amplification. Only in-frame clones appear in the TCRdb table, and some are missing; sequencing was by immunoSEQ multiplex PCR. The DNA was the basis for D and trimming; V, J and clone size are from that table. The sample has about 230,000 clones, roughly 80% seen once; the top ten hold about 8%. The germline CDR1 and CDR2 sequences are MNHEY and SVGEGT. J was trimmed by 4 bases and V by 6 bases; bases with no gene match: 5. The CDR3 sequence is 13 residues long.

The rearrangement uses TRBV6-2 or TRBV6-3 and TRBJ1-2; 7 bases match TRBD1. The sample consisted of peripheral blood. This receptor was obtained from a woman of 80 years or more with acute or convalescent COVID-19. The CDR3 region has the DNA TGTGCCAGCAGCCCGACAGGGAGCTATGGCTACACCTTC. Its protein is CASSPTGSYGYTF.